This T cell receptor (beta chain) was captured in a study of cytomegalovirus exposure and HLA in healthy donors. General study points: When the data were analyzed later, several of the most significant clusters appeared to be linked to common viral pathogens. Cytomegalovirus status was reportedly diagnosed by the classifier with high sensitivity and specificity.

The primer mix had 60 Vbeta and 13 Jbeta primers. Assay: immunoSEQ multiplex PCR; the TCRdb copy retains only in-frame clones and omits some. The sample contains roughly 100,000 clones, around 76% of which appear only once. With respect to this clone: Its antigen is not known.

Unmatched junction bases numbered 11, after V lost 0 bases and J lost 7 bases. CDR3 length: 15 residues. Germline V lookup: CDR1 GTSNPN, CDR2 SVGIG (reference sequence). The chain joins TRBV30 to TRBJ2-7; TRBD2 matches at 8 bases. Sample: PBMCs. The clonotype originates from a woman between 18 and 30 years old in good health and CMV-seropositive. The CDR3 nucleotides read TGTGCCTGGAGTGTACGACCGGGAGGGTCTCAAGAGCAGTACTTC. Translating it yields CAWSVRPGGSQEQYF.